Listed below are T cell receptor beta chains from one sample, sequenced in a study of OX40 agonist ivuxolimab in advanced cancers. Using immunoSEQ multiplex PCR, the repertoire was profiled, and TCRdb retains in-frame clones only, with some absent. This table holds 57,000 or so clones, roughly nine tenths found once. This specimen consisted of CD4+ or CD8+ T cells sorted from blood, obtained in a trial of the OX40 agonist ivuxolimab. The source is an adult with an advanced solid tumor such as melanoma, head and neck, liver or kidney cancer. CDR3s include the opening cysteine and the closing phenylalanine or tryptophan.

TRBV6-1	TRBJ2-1	CASSHTWGALNEQFF
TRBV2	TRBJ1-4	CASSEGRGREKLFF
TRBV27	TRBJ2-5	CASSLNRAETQYF
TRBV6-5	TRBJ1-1	CASSYWGQWGGTEAFF
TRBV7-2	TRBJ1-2	CASRPTGFVDGYTF
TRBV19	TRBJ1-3	CASRGSGNTIYF
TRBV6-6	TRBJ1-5	CASTSGRSNQPQHF
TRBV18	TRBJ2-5	CASSPGQGLRETQYF
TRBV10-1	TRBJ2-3	CASSESLAGTQYF
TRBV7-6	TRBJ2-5	CASSPGLAAETQYF
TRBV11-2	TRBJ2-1	CASSPRTGRGGEQFF
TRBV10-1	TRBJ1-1	CASRALFDTEAFF
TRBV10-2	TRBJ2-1	CASRISDFLDEQFF
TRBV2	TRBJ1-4	CASMGQVNEKLFF
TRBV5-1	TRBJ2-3	CASSRGGTDTQYF
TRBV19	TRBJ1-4	CASSIDRIWGGGEKLFF
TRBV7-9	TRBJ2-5	CASSLDRGVGQETQYF
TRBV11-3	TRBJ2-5	CASSGTDLETQYF
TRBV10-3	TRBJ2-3	CAISPTGAGTDTQYF
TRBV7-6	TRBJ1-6	CASSFQTAALNSPLHF
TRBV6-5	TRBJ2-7	CASSHAIGYEQYF
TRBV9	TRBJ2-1	CASSVSGYEQFF
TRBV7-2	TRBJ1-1	CASSLESGRFEAFF
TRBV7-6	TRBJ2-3	CASSLGGSDTQYF
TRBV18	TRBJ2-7	CASSPGTVSSYEQYF
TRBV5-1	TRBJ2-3	CASRWDQTDTQYF
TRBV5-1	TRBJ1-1	CASSLDGMGTGAEAFF
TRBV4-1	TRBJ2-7	CASSQERVGDAYEQYF
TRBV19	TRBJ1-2	CATLREGGLGGYTF
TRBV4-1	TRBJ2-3	CASSQGLAGFTDTQYF
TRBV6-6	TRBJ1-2	CASGGQNYGYTF
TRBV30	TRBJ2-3	CAWSTPGTGASTDTQYF
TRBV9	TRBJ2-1	CASSSRLAGGEQFF
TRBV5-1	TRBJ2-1	CASSRGGGSYNEQFF
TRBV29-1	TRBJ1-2	CSVQEVGF
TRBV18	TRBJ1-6	CASSHDRDGSNSPLHF
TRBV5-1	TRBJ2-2	CASSLNPPDTNTGELFF
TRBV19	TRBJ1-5	CASSMLDPNQPQHF
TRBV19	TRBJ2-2	CASRIGGNTGELFF
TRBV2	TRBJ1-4	CAILRDRGNEKLFF
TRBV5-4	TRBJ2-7	CASSLRGAHEQYF
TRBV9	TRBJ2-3	CASSASSVSTDTQYF
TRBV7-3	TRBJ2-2	CASSFRLAAGELFF
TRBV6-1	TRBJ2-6	CASSVFGQSSSGANVLTF
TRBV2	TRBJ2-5	CASSEAQGLYQETQYF
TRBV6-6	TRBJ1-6	CASLTWGDNSPLHF
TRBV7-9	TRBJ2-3	CASSISGSADTQYF
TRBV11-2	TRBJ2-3	CASRPQGTDTQYF
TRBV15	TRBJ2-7	CATSRGLAGASYEQYF
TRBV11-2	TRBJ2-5	CASSLGTYQETQYF
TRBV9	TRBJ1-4	CASSPLTGSEKLFF
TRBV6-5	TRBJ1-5	CASSGSSFNQPQHF
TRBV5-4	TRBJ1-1	CASSLGRGANTEAFF
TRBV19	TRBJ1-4	CASSMSRVLSEKLFF